The clone carrying this T cell receptor beta chain was seen a few times. Antigen: not known. These data originate in a study of blood T cells in healthy people across ages. Findings and limits, study-wide: Naive CD4+ cell counts and diversity both ran higher in long-lived than in aged donors.

Primers used in a second PCR of about 7 to 12 cycles were a sample-barcoded 5' primer and a J-beta primer mix. One entry per CDR3 protein results from TCRdb running MiXCR on the 5' RACE reads. The sample has over 1,500,000 distinct CDR3 sequences; around half are singletons. CDR3 length: 17 amino acids. CDR1 and CDR2 from the germline V gene are MNHEY and SMNVEV (reference sequence). V was shortened by 3 bases and J by 3 bases, with 21 bases between the two germline ends. The TCR sequence derives from a woman in her 40s in good health. The J gene is TRBJ2-7, the V gene TRBV27; D unresolved. Sequenced material: blood. CDR3 amino acids: CASSFVKSGYYLYEQYF. In DNA form, the CDR3 reads TGTGCCAGCAGTTTTGTTAAATCGGGTTATTATCTCTACGAGCAGTACTTC.